Given below is one T cell receptor (beta chain) in context. The CDR3 loop spans 16 amino acids. Unmatched junction bases numbered 5, after V lost 0 bases and J lost 5 bases. The germline V gene has CDR1 SGHTA and CDR2 FQGNSA. TCRdb reprocessed the RT-PCR reads with MiXCR, giving one entry per CDR3 protein. The table has 200,000 to 250,000 distinct CDR3 sequences, roughly 15% seen once. This specimen belongs to a study of patients and donors after allogeneic stem cell transplantation. Sequenced sample: blood, either unsorted or a sorted T cell fraction (not recorded which). This TCR came from a human donor who was either an allogeneic HSCT recipient or a stem cell or donor lymphocyte infusion donor (not recorded which). It is not recorded whose cells these are; they may come from a transplant donor. V gene TRBV7-2 combines with J gene TRBJ2-1; 9 bases fit TRBD2. CDR3 DNA sequence: TGTGCCAGCAGCTTAGCGGTTAGCGGGGGAAACAATGAGCAGTTCTTC. Its translation is CASSLAVSGGNNEQFF. The entire variable domain, with the rest obtained from reference TRBV7-2 and TRBJ2-1, is as follows: GAGVSQSPSNKVTEKGKDVELRCDPISGHTALYWYRQSLGQGLEFLIYFQGNSAPDKSGLPSDRFSAERTGGSVSTLTIQRTQQEDSAVYLCASSLAVSGGNNEQFFGPGTRLTVL.